Each of the 22 T cell receptor beta chains below was sequenced from the same sample in a study of T cell responses to AZD1222 COVID-19 vaccine. The data were produced by immunoSEQ multiplex PCR, yet TCRdb's version contains in-frame clones alone and is incomplete. This table has roughly 110,000 clones, around 88% appearing once. Specimen: peripheral blood, collected 28 days after the second AZD1222 dose. The source is an adult who received the AZD1222 COVID-19 vaccine.

The genes are TRBV13 and TRBJ2-1, with 8 bases matching TRBD2. CDR3 length: 19 amino acids. CDR1 and CDR2 (germline): PRHDT, FYEKMQ (reference sequence). V shed 2 bases, J shed 7 bases, and the junction held 19 bases outside the gene matches. CDR3 in amino acids: CASSLLGTFRGGPWNEQFF. Here the CDR3 DNA reads TGTGCCAGCAGCTTACTAGGGACGTTCCGGGGGGGCCCGTGGAATGAGCAGTTCTTC.

The gene calls are TRBV5-4 and TRBJ1-3; maybe TRBD1 (5 bases). V lost 10 bases and J 1 base, leaving 9 bases between the germline ends. The CDR3 has 12 amino acids. Germline assignment: CDR1 SGHNT and CDR2 YYREEE (reference sequence). The CDR3 DNA reads TGTGCCGGGGGGGGGTCTGGAAACACCATATATTTT. Amino acid sequence: CAGGGSGNTIYF.

The chain carries TRBV7-9 and TRBJ2-7, with TRBD1 identical over 9 bases. Germline assignment: CDR1 SEHNR and CDR2 FQNEAQ (reference sequence). This CDR3 spans 13 amino acids. The J segment lost 6 bases and the V segment lost 5 bases, leaving 5 bases of the junction unmatched. CDR3 region: CASSAGQGREQYF. CDR3 nucleotides: TGTGCCAGCAGCGCGGGACAGGGCCGCGAGCAGTACTTC. The whole variable domain, filled in from reference TRBV7-9 and TRBJ2-7, reads DTGVSQNPRHKITKRGQNVTFRCDPISEHNRLYWYRQTLGQGPEFLTYFQNEAQLEKSRLLSDRFSAERPKGSFSTLEIQRTEQGDSAMYLCASSAGQGREQYFGPGTRLTVT.

This rearrangement joins TRBV4-1 to TRBJ1-6; D remains ambiguous. This CDR3 region has 15 residues. Germline CDR1 MGHRA, CDR2 YSYEKL. Trimming removed 0 bases from V and 7 bases from J, with 10 bases in between. CDR3: CASSQDAMGNSPLHF. The CDR3, as DNA: TGCGCCAGCAGCCAAGATGCTATGGGCAATTCACCCCTCCACTTT.

The J gene is TRBJ1-1, the V gene TRBV4-3, with no clear D. The germline V and J ends were trimmed by 1 base and 5 bases, with 8 bases remaining between them. The CDR3 sequence is 13 residues long. CDR1 and CDR2 from the germline V gene are LGHNA and YSLEER. The CDR3 nucleotides read TGCGCCAGCAGCCAAGGTAAAGGGACTGAAGCTTTCTTT. Translation gives CASSQGKGTEAFF.

The chain's CDR3 is CASSYKDSSYEQYF. The CDR3 region has the DNA TGTGCCAGCAGCTATAAGGACAGCTCCTACGAGCAGTACTTC. The chain employs TRBV7-2 and TRBJ2-7; the D gene is possibly TRBD1 (6 bases). The CDR3 is 14 residues long. V was pared by 4 bases and J by 0 bases, with 10 bases between. Germline V CDR1 and CDR2: SGHTA, FQGNSA.

The chain carries TRBV7-8 and TRBJ1-1, with D possibly matching TRBD1 (6 bases). The CDR3 runs 17 residues. V lost 3 bases to trimming and J lost 1 base, with 18 bases between them. The germline CDR1 and CDR2 sequences are SGHVS and FQNEAQ. The DNA for the CDR3 is TGTGCCAGCAGCTTTAGTGGGCTAGACAGGAGGAACACTGAAGCTTTCTTT. Its translation is CASSFSGLDRRNTEAFF.

The gene calls are TRBV7-9 and TRBJ2-1; 10 positions match TRBD1. Germline V gene data show CDR1 as SEHNR and CDR2 as FQNEAQ (reference sequence). The V segment lost 1 base and the J segment 4 bases; nucleotides outside the gene matches: 1. There are 15 residues in the CDR3. CDR3 residues: CASSLGQGAYNEQFF. CDR3 nucleotide sequence: TGTGCCAGCAGCTTAGGACAGGGGGCATACAATGAGCAGTTCTTC.

V gene TRBV5-1 combines with J gene TRBJ2-2; the match to TRBD1 covers 11 bases. After removal of 4 bases from V and 6 bases from J, the junction contained 5 bases not matched to a gene. The germline CDR1 and CDR2 sequences are SGHRS and YFSETQ. The CDR3 spans 15 residues. CDR3 DNA: TGCGCCAGCAGCCCGGGACAGGGGGTGGCCGGGGAGCTGTTTTTT. This gives the protein CASSPGQGVAGELFF.

DNA for the CDR3: TGTGCCAGCAGCTTCGGGGGGTCGGGCACAGATACGCAGTATTTT. Protein sequence: CASSFGGSGTDTQYF. The chain is built from TRBV7-9 and TRBJ2-3; 7 nucleotides line up with TRBD2. This CDR3 has 15 residues. CDR1 and CDR2 from the germline V gene are SEHNR and FQNEAQ (reference sequence). The junction had 4 bases not matched to a gene; V was cut back by 3 bases and J by 1 base.

V is TRBV5-1 and J is TRBJ1-4; tentatively, D is TRBD1 (6 bases). Germline-derived CDR1 and CDR2 are SGHRS and YFSETQ. The CDR3 totals 16 residues. V was trimmed by 4 bases and J by 3 bases, leaving 16 bases between them. DNA for the CDR3: TGCGCCAGCAGCACCTCGACAGGCCCCTCTAATGAAAAACTGTTTTTT. Amino acid sequence: CASSTSTGPSNEKLFF.

The chain joins TRBV3-1 (or the pseudogene TRBV3-2) to TRBJ2-3; D remains ambiguous. This CDR3 has 16 residues. Germline CDR1 LGHDT, CDR2 YNNKEL (reference sequence). The V end lost 0 bases, the J end lost 0 bases, and 10 bases lay between the germline ends. CDR3 sequence (DNA): TGTGCCAGCAGCCAAGATCATTCCCCTAGCACAGATACGCAGTATTTT. Translation: CASSQDHSPSTDTQYF.

This chain connects TRBV7-9 to TRBJ1-1; D perhaps matches TRBD1 (5 bases). In germline, CDR1 is SEHNR, CDR2 FQNEAQ (reference sequence). V was clipped by 6 bases and J by 1 base, with 9 bases between them. The CDR3 consists of 13 residues. CDR3 DNA sequence: TGTGCCAGCAGGGGGACCGGGAACACTGAAGCTTTCTTT. This encodes CASRGTGNTEAFF.

The rearrangement links TRBV5-1 to TRBJ2-1; tentatively, D is TRBD1 (6 bases). The CDR3 is 15 residues long. V lost 3 bases to trimming and J lost 5 bases, with 15 bases between them. Germline V gene sequence: CDR1 SGHRS, CDR2 YFSETQ. CDR3 in amino acids: CASSSGQLAHNEQFF. The DNA of the CDR3 is TGCGCCAGCAGCTCAGGACAGCTAGCCCACAATGAGCAGTTCTTC.

This sequence joins TRBV15 and TRBJ1-4; D remains ambiguous. Germline lookup yields CDR1 LNHNV and CDR2 YYDKDF (reference sequence). This CDR3 is 14 amino acids long. V was pared by 2 bases and J by 4 bases, with 8 bases between. The CDR3 DNA reads TGTGCCACCAGCAGACCAAGCAGTAATGAAAAACTGTTTTTT. It specifies CATSRPSSNEKLFF.

The chain couples TRBV15 to TRBJ2-1; TRBD1 aligns across 7 bases. The CDR3 is 16 residues long. V was pared by 2 bases and J by 0 bases, with 4 bases of the junction left unmatched. Germline V gene data show CDR1 as LNHNV and CDR2 as YYDKDF (reference sequence). The CDR3 DNA reads as TGTGCCACCAGCAGAAAGACAGGGAGCTCCTACAATGAGCAGTTCTTC. This codes for CATSRKTGSSYNEQFF. The full variable domain, rest sourced from reference TRBV15 and TRBJ2-1, is DAMVIQNPRYQVTQFGKPVTLSCSQTLNHNVMYWYQQKSSQAPKLLFHYYDKDFNNEADTPDNFQSRRPNTSFCFLDIRSPGLGDTAMYLCATSRKTGSSYNEQFFGPGTRLTVL.

This clone was recorded once. V is TRBV18 and J is TRBJ1-1; D not certain. The CDR3 runs to 15 residues. Germline CDR1 reads KGHSH; CDR2 reads LQKENI. V lost 0 bases, J lost 1 base, and 9 bases lay in between. As DNA, the CDR3 is TGTGCCAGCTCACCACCCCGGACGGCGAACACTGAAGCTTTCTTT. Encoded protein: CASSPPRTANTEAFF.

V gene TRBV6-1 combines with J gene TRBJ2-1; the D gene is possibly TRBD1 (6 bases). CDR1 and CDR2 from the germline V gene are MNHNS and SASEGT. Trimming stripped 1 base from V and 10 bases from J, with 11 bases between. The CDR3 contains 13 residues. This CDR3 reads CASSEGDIREQFF. The CDR3 DNA sequence: TGTGCCAGCAGTGAAGGGGACATAAGGGAGCAGTTCTTC.

The chain couples TRBV5-6 to TRBJ1-6; D is ambiguous. Germline V gene data show CDR1 as SGHDT and CDR2 as YYEEEE. V lost 0 bases to trimming and J lost 0 bases, with 16 bases between them. The CDR3 length is 19 residues. The DNA of the CDR3 is TGTGCCAGCAGCTTGGGTACTTTTGCTGGGAGCTCCTATAATTCACCCCTCCACTTT. This gives the protein CASSLGTFAGSSYNSPLHF.

The chain combines TRBV4-3 with TRBJ1-1, with D possibly TRBD1 on 5 matching bases. Deletions cut 0 bases from V and 3 bases from J, with 8 bases between. The CDR3 has 14 amino acids. Germline V gene sequence: CDR1 LGHNA, CDR2 YSLEER. CDR3 residues: CASSQDTGDTEAFF. The DNA of the CDR3 is TGCGCCAGCAGCCAAGATACGGGGGACACTGAAGCTTTCTTT.

This clone was counted a few times. Within the sample, other DNA sequences also encode this same CDR3. This rearrangement joins TRBV27 to TRBJ1-6; D gene unclear. The germline V gene has CDR1 MNHEY and CDR2 SMNVEV (reference sequence). The CDR3 consists of 12 residues. Trimming pared 6 bases from V and 0 bases from J, leaving 0 bases between. This CDR3 reads CASSSYNSPLHF. CDR3 DNA: TGTGCCAGCAGCTCCTATAATTCACCCCTCCACTTT.

The V and J genes are TRBV2 and TRBJ2-5, with D maybe TRBD2 (5 bases). The germline gives CDR1 SNHLY, CDR2 FYNNEI. CDR3 length: 14 amino acids. Between the trimmed V and J ends, which lost 4 bases and 1 base, there was a span of 10 bases. This CDR3 reads CASSAGITQETQYF. CDR3 DNA sequence: TGTGCCAGCAGTGCGGGAATTACCCAAGAGACCCAGTACTTC.